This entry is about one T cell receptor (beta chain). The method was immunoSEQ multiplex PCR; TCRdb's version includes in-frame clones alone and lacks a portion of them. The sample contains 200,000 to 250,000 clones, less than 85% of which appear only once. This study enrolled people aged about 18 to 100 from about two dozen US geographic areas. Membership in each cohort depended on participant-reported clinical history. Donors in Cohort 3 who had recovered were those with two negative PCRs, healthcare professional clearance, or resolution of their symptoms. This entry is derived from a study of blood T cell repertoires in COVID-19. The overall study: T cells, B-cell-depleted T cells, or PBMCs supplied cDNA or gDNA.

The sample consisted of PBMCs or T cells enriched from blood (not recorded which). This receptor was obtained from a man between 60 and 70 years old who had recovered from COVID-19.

For the CDR3, the DNA is TGTGCCAGCTCACCCCGGGACAGCGCACAAGCTTTCTTT. Translated, it gives CASSPRDSAQAFF. V gene TRBV18 combines with J gene TRBJ1-1; 7 nucleotides line up with TRBD1. With 3 bases clipped from V and 9 bases from J, the junction kept 7 bases outside the gene matches. This CDR3 is built from 13 residues. Germline assignment: CDR1 KGHSH and CDR2 LQKENI.